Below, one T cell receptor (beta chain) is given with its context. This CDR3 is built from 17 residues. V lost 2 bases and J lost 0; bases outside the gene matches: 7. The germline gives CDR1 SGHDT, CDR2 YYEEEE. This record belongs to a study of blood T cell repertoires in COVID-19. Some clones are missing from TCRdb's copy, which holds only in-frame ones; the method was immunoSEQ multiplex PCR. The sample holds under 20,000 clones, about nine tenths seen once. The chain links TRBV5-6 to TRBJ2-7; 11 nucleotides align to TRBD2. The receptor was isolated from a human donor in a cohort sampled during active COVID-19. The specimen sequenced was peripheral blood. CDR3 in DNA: TGTGCCAGCAGCTTACGGGGACTAGCGGACAGCTCCTACGAGCAGTACTTC. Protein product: CASSLRGLADSSYEQYF.